This note documents a single T cell receptor (beta chain) sequence. This specimen comes from a study of blood T cell repertoires in COVID-19. On the study more broadly: Sources were T cells, B-cell-depleted T cells, or PBMCs; the material itself was cDNA or gDNA.

CDR1 is SGHRS, CDR2 YFSETQ, per germline. With 0 bases removed from V and 7 bases from J, the gap between germline ends came to 5 bases. The CDR3 spans 11 residues. Original data processing: Researchers report that nucleated cell counts were estimated from reference gene primer amplification. The protocol was immunoSEQ multiplex PCR, while the TCRdb copy is restricted to in-frame clones and leaves out a portion. V and J calls and clone size come straight from that table; D and trimming were deduced from the DNA. The sample consists of about 320,000 clones, 88% of them appearing once. The rearrangement joins TRBV5-1 to TRBJ2-7, with D uncertain. The sequencing sample was made of peripheral blood. This sequence was found in a woman in her 30s with COVID-19, enrolled during active disease. CDR3 nucleotides: TGCGCCAGCAGCTTGGCCGGGGAGCAGTACTTC. It is translated as CASSLAGEQYF.